The 10 T cell receptor beta chains below were found in one sample sequenced in a study of T cells in Graves' hyperthyroidism and ophthalmopathy. Amplification of TCR beta CDR3 regions used RNA as the template. An initial round of RT-PCR targeting the TCR CDR3 relied on the HTBI primer set. TCRdb recomputed calls from the multiplex PCR reads with MiXCR, one row per CDR3 protein. The table includes 340,000 or so distinct CDR3 sequences, roughly 18% detected once. What was sequenced was blood. The receptors shown here come from a woman between 50 and 59 years old with Graves' hyperthyroidism.

The chain uses TRBV28 and TRBJ1-4, with D possibly matching TRBD1 (5 bases). The V end lost 3 bases, the J end lost 6 bases, and 26 bases lay between the germline ends. The CDR3 contains 19 residues. Germline assignment: CDR1 MDHEN and CDR2 SYDVKM. This CDR3 reads CASSFRTGTDELQHEKLFF. The CDR3, as DNA: TGTGCCAGCAGTTTCAGAACCGGGACGGACGAGCTCCAACATGAAAAACTGTTTTTT.

The gene calls are TRBV20-1 and TRBJ2-3, with 9 bases fitting TRBD2. The CDR3 contains 15 residues. Germline CDR1 is DFQATT and CDR2 is SNEGSKA (reference sequence). V lost 5 bases and J lost 2; bases outside the gene matches: 8. CDR3 DNA: TGCAGTGCTTCTGGACTAGCGCACGACACAGATACGCAGTATTTT. This translates into CSASGLAHDTDTQYF.

This clonotype appeared a few times. The chain is built from TRBV7-9 and TRBJ1-1; 8 bases map to TRBD1. The CDR3 sequence is 17 residues long. Trimming cost V 5 bases and J 3 bases; bases outside gene matches: 14. Germline V lookup: CDR1 SEHNR, CDR2 FQNEAQ (reference sequence). For the CDR3, the DNA is TGTGCCAGCAGCCCAGGGCAGGGGGCCTCTTGGGACACTGAAGCTTTCTTT. It encodes CASSPGQGASWDTEAFF.

Worth noting for this clonotype: A read error may account for a junction end that differs from germline. V gene TRBV5-1 combines with J gene TRBJ1-1; TRBD1 is a possible D gene (6 bases). The CDR3 runs 13 residues. In germline, CDR1 is SGHRS, CDR2 YFSETQ. The CDR3 sequence: CASSSTGTTEVFF. The CDR3 DNA reads as TGTGCCAGCAGCTCTACAGGGACCACTGAAGTTTTCTTT.

The chain recombines TRBV18 with TRBJ1-2; 8 bases line up with TRBD1. Unmatched junction bases numbered 6, after V lost 1 base and J lost 2 bases. The CDR3 covers 16 residues. Germline CDR1 and CDR2: KGHSH and LQKENI. CDR3 amino acids: CASSPLLQGGNYGYTF. The DNA of the CDR3 is TGTGCCAGCTCACCACTTTTACAGGGGGGGAACTATGGCTACACCTTC.

This clonotype was seen once. The rearrangement uses TRBV4-2 and TRBJ2-7; no clear D. CDR1 and CDR2 from the germline V gene are LGHNA and YNFKEQ. Trimming left V 4 bases short and J 0 bases short, with 13 bases between. The CDR3 covers 15 residues. CDR3 coding DNA: TGTGCCAGCAGCCGCACCGACAAGGACTCCTACGAGCAGTACTTC. Its protein is CASSRTDKDSYEQYF.

V is TRBV6-1 and J is TRBJ2-4; D gene unclear. The CDR3 is 14 amino acids. Trimming cost V 3 bases and J 5 bases, with 11 bases left between them. The germline V gene encodes CDR1 MNHNS and CDR2 SASEGT. Here the CDR3 reads CASSEWAAENIQYF. For the CDR3, the DNA is TGTGCCAGCAGTGAGTGGGCGGCAGAAAACATTCAGTACTTC.

In its sample, this clonotype was seen a few times. The chain combines TRBV11-3 with TRBJ2-1; 9 nucleotides match TRBD2. Unmatched junction bases numbered 9, after V lost 3 bases and J lost 6 bases. CDR1 is SGHNT, CDR2 YENEEA, per germline. The CDR3 loop spans 16 amino acids. Here the CDR3 DNA reads TGTGCCAGCAGCTTTGGGGGACTAGCCCATTCCAATGAGCAGTTCTTC. The encoded protein is CASSFGGLAHSNEQFF.

To note about this clonotype: A much larger clonotype is one base distant, so this may be a read error. The chain couples TRBV5-1 to TRBJ2-1, with 10 bases aligning to TRBD1. The V and J ends lost 2 bases and 5 bases, in that order; junction bases with no gene match: 7. The CDR3 runs 16 residues. Germline V CDR1 and CDR2: SGHRS, YFSETQ. CDR3 nucleotides: TGCGCCAGCAGCTTCATCGGACAGGGGGATCACAATGAGCAGTTCTTC. This sequence encodes CASSFIGQGDHNEQFF. Filled out from reference TRBV5-1 and TRBJ2-1, the complete variable domain reads KAGVTQTPRYLIKTRGQQVTLSCSPISGHRSVSWYQQTPGQGLQFLFEYFSETQRNKGNFPGRFSGRQFSNSRSEMNVSTLELGDSALYLCASSFIGQGDHNEQFFGPGTRLTVL.

In the case of this clonotype: A read error may account for a junction end that differs from germline. This chain links TRBV11-2 with TRBJ2-1; TRBD2 matches at 10 bases. Germline CDR1 SGHAT, CDR2 FQNNGV. There are 15 residues in the CDR3. CDR3 in amino acids: CARSLTSGIYNEQFF. CDR3 DNA: TGTGCCCGCAGCTTAACTAGCGGGATTTACAATGAGCAGTTCTTC.